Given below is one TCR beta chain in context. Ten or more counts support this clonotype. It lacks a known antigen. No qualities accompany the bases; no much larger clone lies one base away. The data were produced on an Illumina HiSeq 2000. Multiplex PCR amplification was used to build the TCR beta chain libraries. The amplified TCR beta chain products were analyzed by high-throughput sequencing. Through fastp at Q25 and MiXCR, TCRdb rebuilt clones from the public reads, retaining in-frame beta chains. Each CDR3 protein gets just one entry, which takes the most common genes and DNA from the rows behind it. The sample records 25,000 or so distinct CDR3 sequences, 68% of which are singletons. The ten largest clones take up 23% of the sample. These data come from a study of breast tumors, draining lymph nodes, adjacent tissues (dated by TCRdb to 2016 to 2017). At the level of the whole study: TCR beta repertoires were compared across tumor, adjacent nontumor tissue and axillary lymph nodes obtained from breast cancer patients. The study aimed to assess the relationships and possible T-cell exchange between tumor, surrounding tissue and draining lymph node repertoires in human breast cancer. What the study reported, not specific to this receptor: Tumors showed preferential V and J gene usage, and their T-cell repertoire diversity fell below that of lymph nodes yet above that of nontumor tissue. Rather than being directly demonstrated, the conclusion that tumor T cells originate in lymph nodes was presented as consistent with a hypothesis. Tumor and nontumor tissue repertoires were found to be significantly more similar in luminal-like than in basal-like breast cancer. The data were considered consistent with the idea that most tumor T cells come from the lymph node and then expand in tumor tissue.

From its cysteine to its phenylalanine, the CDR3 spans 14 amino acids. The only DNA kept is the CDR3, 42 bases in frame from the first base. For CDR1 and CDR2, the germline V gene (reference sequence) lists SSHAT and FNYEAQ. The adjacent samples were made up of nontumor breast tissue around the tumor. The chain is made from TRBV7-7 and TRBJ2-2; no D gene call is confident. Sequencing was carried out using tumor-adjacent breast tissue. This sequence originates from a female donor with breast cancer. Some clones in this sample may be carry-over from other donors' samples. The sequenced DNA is TGTGCTCTAGGGTTATCGAGCAGAGGCGGGGAGCTGTTTTTT. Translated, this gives CALGLSSRGGELFF.